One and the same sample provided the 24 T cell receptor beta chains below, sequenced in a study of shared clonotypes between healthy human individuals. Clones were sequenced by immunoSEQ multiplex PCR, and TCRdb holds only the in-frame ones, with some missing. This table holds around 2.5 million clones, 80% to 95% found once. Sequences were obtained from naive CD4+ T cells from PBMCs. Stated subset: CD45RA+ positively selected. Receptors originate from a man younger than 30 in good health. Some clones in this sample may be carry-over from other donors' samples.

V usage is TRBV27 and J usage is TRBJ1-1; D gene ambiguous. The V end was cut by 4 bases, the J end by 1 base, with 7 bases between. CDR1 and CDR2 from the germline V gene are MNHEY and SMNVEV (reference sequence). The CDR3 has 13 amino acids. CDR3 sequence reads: CASSWYENTEAFF. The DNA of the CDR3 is TGTGCCAGCAGTTGGTATGAGAACACTGAAGCTTTCTTT.

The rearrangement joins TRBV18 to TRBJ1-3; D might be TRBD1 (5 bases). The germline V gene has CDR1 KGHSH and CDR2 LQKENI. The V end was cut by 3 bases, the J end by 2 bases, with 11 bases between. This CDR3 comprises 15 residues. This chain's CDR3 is CASSPREPPGNTIYF. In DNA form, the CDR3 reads TGTGCCAGCTCACCCAGGGAACCGCCTGGAAACACCATATATTTT.

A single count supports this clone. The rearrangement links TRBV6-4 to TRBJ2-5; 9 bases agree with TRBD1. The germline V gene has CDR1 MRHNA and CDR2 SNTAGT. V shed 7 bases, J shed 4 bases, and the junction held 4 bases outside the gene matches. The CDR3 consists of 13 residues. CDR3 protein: CASNRGQGETQYF. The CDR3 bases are TGTGCCAGCAACAGGGGGCAAGGAGAGACCCAGTACTTC.

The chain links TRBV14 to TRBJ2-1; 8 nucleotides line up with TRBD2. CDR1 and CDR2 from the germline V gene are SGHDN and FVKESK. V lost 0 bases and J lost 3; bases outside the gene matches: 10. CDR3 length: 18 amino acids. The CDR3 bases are TGTGCCAGCAGCCAAGATTTCGGACTAGCCGGGATCTACAATGAGCAGTTCTTC. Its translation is CASSQDFGLAGIYNEQFF.

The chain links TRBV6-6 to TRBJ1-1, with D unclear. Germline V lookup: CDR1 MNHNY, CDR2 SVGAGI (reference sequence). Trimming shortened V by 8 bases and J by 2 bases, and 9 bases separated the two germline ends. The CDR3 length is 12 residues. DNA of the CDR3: TGTGCCAGCGTGCGAGGAAACACTGAAGCTTTCTTT. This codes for CASVRGNTEAFF.

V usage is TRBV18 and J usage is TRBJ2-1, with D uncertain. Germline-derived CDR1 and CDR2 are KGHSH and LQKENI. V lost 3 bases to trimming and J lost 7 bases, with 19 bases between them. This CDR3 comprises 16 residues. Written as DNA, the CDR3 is TGTGCCAGCTCACCGTCCGGGTCCCTTAGGTTGAATGAGCAGTTCTTC. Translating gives CASSPSGSLRLNEQFF.

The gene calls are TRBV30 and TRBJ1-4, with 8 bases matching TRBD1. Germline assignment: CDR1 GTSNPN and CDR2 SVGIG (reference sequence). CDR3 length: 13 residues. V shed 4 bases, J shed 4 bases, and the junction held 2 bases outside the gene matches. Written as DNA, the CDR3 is TGTGCCTGGAACAGGGGGTATAATGAAAAACTGTTTTTT. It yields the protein CAWNRGYNEKLFF.

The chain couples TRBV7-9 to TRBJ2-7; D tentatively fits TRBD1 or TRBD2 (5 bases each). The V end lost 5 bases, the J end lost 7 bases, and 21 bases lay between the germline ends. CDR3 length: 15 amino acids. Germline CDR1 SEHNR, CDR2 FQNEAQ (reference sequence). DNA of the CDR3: TGTGCCAGCAGCAGTGCCGGGACCCGGGCACGGGAGCAGTACTTC. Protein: CASSSAGTRAREQYF.

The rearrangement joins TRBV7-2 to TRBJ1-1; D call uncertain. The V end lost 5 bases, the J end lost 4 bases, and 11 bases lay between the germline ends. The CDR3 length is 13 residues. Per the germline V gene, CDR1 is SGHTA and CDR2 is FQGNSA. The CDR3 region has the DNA TGTGCCAGCAGCAAGGTGGGGTCCACTGAAGCTTTCTTT. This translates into CASSKVGSTEAFF. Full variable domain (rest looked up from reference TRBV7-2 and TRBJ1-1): GAGVSQSPSNKVTEKGKDVELRCDPISGHTALYWYRQSLGQGLEFLIYFQGNSAPDKSGLPSDRFSAERTGGSVSTLTIQRTQQEDSAVYLCASSKVGSTEAFFGQGTRLTVV.

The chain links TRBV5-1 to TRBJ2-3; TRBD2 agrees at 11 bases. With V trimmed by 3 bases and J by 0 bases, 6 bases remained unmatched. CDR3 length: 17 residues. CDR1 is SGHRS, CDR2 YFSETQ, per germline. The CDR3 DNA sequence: TGCGCCAGCAGCTCTCAACTAGCGGGGGAAAGCACAGATACGCAGTATTTT. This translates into CASSSQLAGESTDTQYF.

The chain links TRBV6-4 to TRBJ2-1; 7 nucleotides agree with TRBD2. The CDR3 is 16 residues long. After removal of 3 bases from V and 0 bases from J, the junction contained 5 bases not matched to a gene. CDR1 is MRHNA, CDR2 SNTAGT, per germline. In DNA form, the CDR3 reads TGTGCCAGCAGTGAGCGGGGAGGGAGCTCCTACAATGAGCAGTTCTTC. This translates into CASSERGGSSYNEQFF.

CDR3 amino acids: CASSESYSYNEQFF. CDR3 nucleotides: TGCGCCAGCAGTGAGTCCTATTCCTACAATGAGCAGTTCTTC. The V call is TRBV10-1, the J call TRBJ2-1; D call uncertain. The CDR3 sequence is 14 residues long. The germline V gene encodes CDR1 WNHNN and CDR2 SYGVQD (reference sequence). Trimming pared 0 bases from V and 1 base from J, leaving 4 bases between.

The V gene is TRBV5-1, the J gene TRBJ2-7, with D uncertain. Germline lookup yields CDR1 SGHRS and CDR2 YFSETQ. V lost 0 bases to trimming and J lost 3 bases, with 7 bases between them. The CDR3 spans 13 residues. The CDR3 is CASSLVGYYEQYF. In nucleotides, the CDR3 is TGCGCCAGCAGCTTGGTGGGCTACTACGAGCAGTACTTC.

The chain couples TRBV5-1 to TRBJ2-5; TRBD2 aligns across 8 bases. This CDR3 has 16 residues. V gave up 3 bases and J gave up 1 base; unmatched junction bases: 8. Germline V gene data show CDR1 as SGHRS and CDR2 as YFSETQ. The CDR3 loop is CASSWGSGIGQETQYF. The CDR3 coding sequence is TGCGCCAGCAGCTGGGGTAGCGGGATAGGCCAAGAGACCCAGTACTTC.

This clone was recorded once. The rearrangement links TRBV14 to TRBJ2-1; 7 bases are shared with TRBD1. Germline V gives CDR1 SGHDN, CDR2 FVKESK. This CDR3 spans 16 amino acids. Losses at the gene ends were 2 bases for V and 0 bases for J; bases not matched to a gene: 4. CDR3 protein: CASSQYRGSSYNEQFF. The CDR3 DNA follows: TGTGCCAGCAGCCAATACAGGGGTAGCTCCTACAATGAGCAGTTCTTC.

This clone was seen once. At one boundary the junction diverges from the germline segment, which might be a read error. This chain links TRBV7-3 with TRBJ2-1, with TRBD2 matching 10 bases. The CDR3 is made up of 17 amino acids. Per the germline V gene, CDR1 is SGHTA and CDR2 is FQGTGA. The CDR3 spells CAGSLRAGTSDHNEQFF. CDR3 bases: TGTGCCGGCAGCTTAAGAGCCGGGACTAGCGACCACAATGAGCAGTTCTTC.

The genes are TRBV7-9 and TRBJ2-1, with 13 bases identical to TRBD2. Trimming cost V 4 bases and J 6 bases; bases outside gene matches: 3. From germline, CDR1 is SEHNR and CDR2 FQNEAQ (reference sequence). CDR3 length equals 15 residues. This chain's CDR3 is CASSSTSGRPNEQFF. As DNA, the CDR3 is TGTGCCAGCAGCTCGACTAGCGGGAGGCCCAATGAGCAGTTCTTC.

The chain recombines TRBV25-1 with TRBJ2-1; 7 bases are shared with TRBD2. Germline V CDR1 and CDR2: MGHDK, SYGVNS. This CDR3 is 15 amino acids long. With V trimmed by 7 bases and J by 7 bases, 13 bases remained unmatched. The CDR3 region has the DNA TGTGCCAGCAACAAGGGTGGTGGGAGGGCGAATGAGCAGTTCTTC. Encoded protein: CASNKGGGRANEQFF.

This CDR3 reads CASSDGAYRGEAFF. The DNA for the CDR3 is TGTGCCAGCAGTGACGGCGCATACAGGGGTGAAGCTTTCTTT. This sequence joins TRBV2 and TRBJ1-1, with TRBD1 matching over 7 bases. V was clipped by 3 bases and J by 7 bases; unmatched bases: 8. The CDR3 consists of 14 residues. Germline V lookup: CDR1 SNHLY, CDR2 FYNNEI.

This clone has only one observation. Written as DNA, the CDR3 is TGTGCCAGCAGTGTACCCTCTGGAAACACCATATATTTT. It is translated as CASSVPSGNTIYF. The chain carries TRBV25-1 and TRBJ1-3; D gene uncertain. This CDR3 spans 13 amino acids. Germline V gives CDR1 MGHDK, CDR2 SYGVNS. Trimming shortened V by 4 bases and J by 0 bases, and 4 bases separated the two germline ends. The full variable domain, with the rest looked up from reference TRBV25-1 and TRBJ1-3, is EADIYQTPRYLVIGTGKKITLECSQTMGHDKMYWYQQDPGMELHLIHYSYGVNSTEKGDLSSESTVSRIRTEHFPLTLESARPSHTSQYLCASSVPSGNTIYFGEGSWLTVV.

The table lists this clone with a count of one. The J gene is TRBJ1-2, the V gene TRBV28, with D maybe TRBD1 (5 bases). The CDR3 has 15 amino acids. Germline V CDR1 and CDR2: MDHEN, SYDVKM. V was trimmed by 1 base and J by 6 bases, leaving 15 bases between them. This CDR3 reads CASSLFQGEAHGYTF. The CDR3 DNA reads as TGTGCCAGCAGTTTATTCCAGGGCGAGGCCCATGGCTACACCTTC.

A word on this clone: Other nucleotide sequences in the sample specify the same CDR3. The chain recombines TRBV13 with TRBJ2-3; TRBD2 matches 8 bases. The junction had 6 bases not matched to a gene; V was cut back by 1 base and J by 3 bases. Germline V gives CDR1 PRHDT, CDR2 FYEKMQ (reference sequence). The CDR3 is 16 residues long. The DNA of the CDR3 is TGTGCCAGCAGCTTAGTCAGCGGGAGAGGGACAGATACGCAGTATTTT. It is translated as CASSLVSGRGTDTQYF.

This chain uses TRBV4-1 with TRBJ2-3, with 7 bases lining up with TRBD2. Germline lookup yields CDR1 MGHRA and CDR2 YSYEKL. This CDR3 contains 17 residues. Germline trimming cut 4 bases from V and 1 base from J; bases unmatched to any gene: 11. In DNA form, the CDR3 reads TGCGCCAGCAGCCGGGGGTGGCGGGAGATAGGCACAGATACGCAGTATTTT. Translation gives CASSRGWREIGTDTQYF.

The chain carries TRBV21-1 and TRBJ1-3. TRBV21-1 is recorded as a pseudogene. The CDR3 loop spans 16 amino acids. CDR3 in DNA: TGTGCCAGCAGCACCCGGGGACGGCTCTCTGGAAACACCATATATTTT. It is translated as CASSTRGRLSGNTIYF.